A single sample is the source of the 9 T cell receptor beta chains below, sequenced in a study of T cells in Graves' hyperthyroidism and ophthalmopathy. Amplification yielded TCR beta CDR3 regions, with RNA transcripts as the source. HTBI primers were used for first-round RT-PCR of the TCR CDR3. One entry per CDR3 protein, called by TCRdb with MiXCR from the multiplex PCR reads. The repertoire consists of 600,000 to 650,000 distinct CDR3 sequences, with around 20% occurring once and the leading ten covering more than 30%. The sequenced material came from blood. The receptors stem from a man aged 25-40 years with Graves' ophthalmopathy.

The rearrangement joins TRBV11-2 to TRBJ2-4, with D uncertain. V lost 5 bases and J 0 bases, leaving 11 bases between the germline ends. Germline assignment: CDR1 SGHAT and CDR2 FQNNGV. CDR3 length equals 15 residues. DNA for the CDR3: TGTGCCAGCAGCGCGCTGAGGATAGCCAAAAACATTCAGTACTTC. Encoded protein: CASSALRIAKNIQYF.

This clonotype has a handful of counts. The chain couples TRBV27 to TRBJ1-2, with 7 bases lining up with TRBD1. The germline gives CDR1 MNHEY, CDR2 SMNVEV (reference sequence). With V trimmed by 2 bases and J by 4 bases, 7 bases remained unmatched. The CDR3 totals 15 residues. The CDR3 nucleotides read TGTGCCAGCAGTTTAACCCAGACAGGGCGCTATGGCTACACCTTC. Protein sequence: CASSLTQTGRYGYTF.

This clonotype was seen a handful of times. This chain joins TRBV27 and TRBJ2-3; 9 bases align to TRBD2. This CDR3 is built from 16 residues. Germline CDR1 reads MNHEY; CDR2 reads SMNVEV (reference sequence). J was trimmed by 4 bases and V by 10 bases; bases with no gene match: 15. The CDR3 reads CATSPGLREGSDTQYF. Written as DNA, the CDR3 is TGTGCCACCTCCCCGGGGTTGCGGGAGGGGTCAGATACGCAGTATTTT.

This clonotype appeared many times. The genes are TRBV28 and TRBJ2-7; a weak D match, TRBD2 (6 bases). The CDR3 covers 17 residues. Germline V gives CDR1 MDHEN, CDR2 SYDVKM. Deletions cut 3 bases from V and 2 bases from J, with 20 bases between. The CDR3 loop reads CASSFSLAKPTAYEQYF. In DNA, the CDR3 is TGTGCCAGCAGTTTCAGCCTAGCGAAACCGACGGCCTACGAGCAGTACTTC.

This clonotype was seen repeatedly, ten times or more. The chain joins TRBV5-1 to TRBJ1-1; 10 positions agree with TRBD1. The V and J ends lost 6 bases and 6 bases, in that order; junction bases with no gene match: 11. The CDR3 length is 15 residues. Germline V gene sequence: CDR1 SGHRS, CDR2 YFSETQ. The CDR3 loop is CASNRQGAGQSEAFF. CDR3 sequence (DNA): TGCGCCAGCAACCGACAGGGGGCGGGACAATCTGAAGCTTTCTTT. Full variable domain (outside the CDR3, taken from reference TRBV5-1 and TRBJ1-1): KAGVTQTPRYLIKTRGQQVTLSCSPISGHRSVSWYQQTPGQGLQFLFEYFSETQRNKGNFPGRFSGRQFSNSRSEMNVSTLELGDSALYLCASNRQGAGQSEAFFGQGTRLTVV.

The chain couples TRBV19 to TRBJ2-1, with 9 bases aligning to TRBD2. This CDR3 is built from 17 residues. From germline, CDR1 is LNHDA and CDR2 SQIVND (reference sequence). After removal of 1 base from V and 4 bases from J, the junction contained 8 bases not matched to a gene. The CDR3 here is CASSIVLAGFRYNEQFF. The CDR3 DNA is TGTGCCAGTAGTATAGTCCTAGCGGGATTTAGGTACAATGAGCAGTTCTTC.

DNA for the CDR3: TGCAGCGTTGAGGCAGGGTTCACCGGGGAGCTGTTTTTT. This encodes CSVEAGFTGELFF. The chain couples TRBV29-1 to TRBJ2-2; maybe TRBD1 (5 bases). Germline lookup yields CDR1 SQVTM and CDR2 ANQGSEA. The V gene lost 3 bases and the J gene lost 4 bases, with 9 bases spanning the gap. This CDR3 contains 13 residues.

This clonotype was observed a handful of times. The chain is built from TRBV19 and TRBJ2-7; D uncertain. The CDR3 has 14 residues. Trimming took off 4 bases at V and 3 bases at J, with 13 bases between the two ends. CDR1 is LNHDA, CDR2 SQIVND, per germline (reference sequence). CDR3 nucleotides: TGTGCCAGTAGTAGTGCCCTCCTGGGCTACGAGCAGTACTTC. This gives the protein CASSSALLGYEQYF.

This clonotype was seen ten or more times. CDR3 amino acids: CAISFGTGMYEQYF. CDR3 DNA sequence: TGTGCCATCAGTTTCGGGACAGGGATGTACGAGCAGTACTTC. V and J are TRBV10-3 and TRBJ2-7; 9 nucleotides agree with TRBD1. The CDR3 has 14 amino acids. Germline V gives CDR1 ENHRY, CDR2 SYGVKD. Losses at the gene ends were 5 bases for V and 4 bases for J; bases not matched to a gene: 6.